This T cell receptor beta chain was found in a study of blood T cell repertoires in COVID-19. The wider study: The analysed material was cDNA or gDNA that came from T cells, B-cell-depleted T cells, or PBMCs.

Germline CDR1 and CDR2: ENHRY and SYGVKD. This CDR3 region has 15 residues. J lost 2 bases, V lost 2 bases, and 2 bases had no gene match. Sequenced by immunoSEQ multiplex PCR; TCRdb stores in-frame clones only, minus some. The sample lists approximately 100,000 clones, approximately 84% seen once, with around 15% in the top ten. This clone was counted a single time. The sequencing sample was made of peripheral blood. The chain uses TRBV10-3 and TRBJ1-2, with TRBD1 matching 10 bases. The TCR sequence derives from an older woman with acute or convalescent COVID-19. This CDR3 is CAISERTGGNYGYTF. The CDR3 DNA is TGTGCCATCAGTGAGAGGACAGGGGGGAACTATGGCTACACCTTC.